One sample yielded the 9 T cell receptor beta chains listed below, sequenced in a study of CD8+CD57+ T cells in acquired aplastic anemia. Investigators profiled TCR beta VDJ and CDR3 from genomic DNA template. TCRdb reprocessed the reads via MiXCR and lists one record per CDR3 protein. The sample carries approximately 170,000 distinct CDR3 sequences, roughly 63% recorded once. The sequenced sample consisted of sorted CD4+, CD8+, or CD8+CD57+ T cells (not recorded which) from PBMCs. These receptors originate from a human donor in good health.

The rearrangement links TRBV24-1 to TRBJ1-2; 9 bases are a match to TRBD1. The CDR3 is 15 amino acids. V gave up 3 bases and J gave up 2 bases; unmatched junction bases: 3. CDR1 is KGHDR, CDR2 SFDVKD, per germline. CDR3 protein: CATSDPDRGNYGYTF. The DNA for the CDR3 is TGTGCCACCAGTGATCCTGACAGGGGGAACTATGGCTACACCTTC.

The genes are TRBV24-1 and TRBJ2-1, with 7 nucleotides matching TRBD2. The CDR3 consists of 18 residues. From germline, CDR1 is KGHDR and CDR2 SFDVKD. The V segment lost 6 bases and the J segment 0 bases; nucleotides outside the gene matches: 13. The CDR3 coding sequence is TGTGCCACCAGTCTAACTACACAGCGGGATAGCTCCTACAATGAGCAGTTCTTC. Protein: CATSLTTQRDSSYNEQFF.

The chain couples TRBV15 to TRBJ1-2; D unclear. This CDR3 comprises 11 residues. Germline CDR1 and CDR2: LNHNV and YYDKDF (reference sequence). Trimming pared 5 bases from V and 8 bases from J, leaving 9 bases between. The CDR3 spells CATSGVWGYTF. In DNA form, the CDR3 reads TGTGCCACCAGCGGCGTCTGGGGCTACACCTTC.

The CDR3 region is CSVWSPGGTDTQYF. CDR3 in DNA: TGCAGCGTTTGGAGCCCGGGGGGCACAGATACGCAGTATTTT. The rearrangement links TRBV29-1 to TRBJ2-3; D may be TRBD2 (6 bases). Germline assignment: CDR1 SQVTM and CDR2 ANQGSEA. CDR3 length: 14 amino acids. The V gene lost 5 bases and the J gene lost 1 base, with 13 bases spanning the gap.

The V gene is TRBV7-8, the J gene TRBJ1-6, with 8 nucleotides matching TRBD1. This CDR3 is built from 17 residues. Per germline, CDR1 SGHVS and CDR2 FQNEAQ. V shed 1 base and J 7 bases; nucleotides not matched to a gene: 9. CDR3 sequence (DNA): TGTGCCAGCAGCTTAGGTGGGACAGGTTTCCCGAATTCACCCCTCCACTTT. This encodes CASSLGGTGFPNSPLHF.

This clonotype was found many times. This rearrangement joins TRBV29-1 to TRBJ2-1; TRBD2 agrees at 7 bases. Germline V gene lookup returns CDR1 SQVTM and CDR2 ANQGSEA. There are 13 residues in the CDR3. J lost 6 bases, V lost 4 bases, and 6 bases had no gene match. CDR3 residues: CSVVPSGFNEQFF. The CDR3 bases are TGCAGCGTTGTTCCTAGCGGTTTCAATGAGCAGTTCTTC.

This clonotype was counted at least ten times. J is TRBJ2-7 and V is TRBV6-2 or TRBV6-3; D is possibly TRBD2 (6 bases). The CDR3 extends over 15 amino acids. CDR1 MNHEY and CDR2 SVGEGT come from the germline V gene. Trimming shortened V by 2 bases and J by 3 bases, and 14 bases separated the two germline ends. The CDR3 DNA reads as TGTGCCAGCAGTTACGGAGGGCCTCGGGACTACGAGCAGTACTTC. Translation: CASSYGGPRDYEQYF.

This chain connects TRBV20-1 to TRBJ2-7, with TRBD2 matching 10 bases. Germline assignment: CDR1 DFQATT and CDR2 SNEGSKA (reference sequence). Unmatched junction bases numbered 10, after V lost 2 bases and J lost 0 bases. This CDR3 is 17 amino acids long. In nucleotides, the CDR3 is TGCAGTGCTAGATTGCTAGCGGGGGCCGAAAGCTCCTACGAGCAGTACTTC. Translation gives CSARLLAGAESSYEQYF.

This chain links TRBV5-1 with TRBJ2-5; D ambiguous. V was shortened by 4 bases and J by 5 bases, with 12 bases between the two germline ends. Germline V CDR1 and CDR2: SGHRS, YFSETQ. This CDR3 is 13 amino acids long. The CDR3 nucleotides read TGCGCCAGCAGCAAGGGTGTTAGGGAGACCCAGTACTTC. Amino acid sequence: CASSKGVRETQYF.